Listed below are T cell receptor beta chains from one sample, sequenced in a study of OX40 agonist ivuxolimab in advanced cancers. The method was immunoSEQ multiplex PCR; TCRdb's version includes in-frame clones alone and lacks a portion of them. Altogether about 46,000 clones are present, approximately 86% being singletons, with the ten largest covering 11%. Sequenced material: CD4+ or CD8+ T cells sorted from blood, taken in a trial of the OX40 agonist ivuxolimab. The receptors originated from an adult with an advanced solid tumor such as melanoma, head and neck, liver or kidney cancer. Each CDR3 is given with its conserved first and last residue. The D gene is left open where the match is weak. Some rows have no size entry. The others give once, few or many, or a class for an expanded clone.

size: NA; V: TRBV7-2; J: TRBJ2-3; D: NA; CDR3: CASSLELPLDTQYF; DNA: TGTGCCAGCAGCTTAGAACTCCCTTTGGATACGCAGTATTTT
size: NA; V: TRBV6-5; J: TRBJ2-7; D: NA; CDR3: CASSYGGSYEQYF; DNA: TGTGCCAGCAGTTACGGCGGCAGCTACGAGCAGTACTTC
size: NA; V: TRBV28; J: TRBJ1-5; D: NA; CDR3: CASSLFGRGNQPQHF; DNA: TGTGCCAGCAGTTTATTTGGCAGGGGCAATCAGCCCCAGCATTTT
size: few; V: TRBV27; J: TRBJ2-2; D: NA; CDR3: CASSLYPSGGELFF; DNA: TGTGCCAGCAGTCTTTATCCCTCGGGCGGGGAGCTGTTTTTT
size: NA; V: TRBV4-2; J: TRBJ1-1; D: NA; CDR3: CASSQDRQGNTEAFF; DNA: TGTGCCAGCAGCCAAGATAGGCAGGGGAACACTGAAGCTTTCTTT
size: NA; V: TRBV19; J: TRBJ2-1; D: TRBD2; CDR3: CASSIIAGTHNEQFF; DNA: TGTGCCAGTAGTATCATAGCGGGAACCCACAATGAGCAGTTCTTC
size: NA; V: TRBV2; J: TRBJ2-7; D: NA; CDR3: CASSDETYEQYF; DNA: TGTGCCAGCAGTGATGAGACTTACGAGCAGTACTTC
size: NA; V: TRBV19; J: TRBJ1-2; D: NA; CDR3: CASSLGRDIGYTF; DNA: TGTGCCAGTAGTTTGGGCAGGGATATTGGCTACACCTTC
size: few; V: TRBV9; J: TRBJ2-1; D: NA; CDR3: CASSVGVYNEQFF; DNA: TGTGCCAGCAGCGTAGGGGTTTACAATGAGCAGTTCTTC
size: NA; V: TRBV2; J: TRBJ2-3; D: TRBD2; CDR3: CASSDPSGGTDTQYF; DNA: TGTGCCAGCAGTGATCCCAGCGGGGGCACAGATACGCAGTATTTT
size: NA; V: TRBV5-5; J: TRBJ1-1; D: TRBD1; CDR3: CASSYATGALYEAFF; DNA: TGTGCCAGCAGCTACGCGACAGGGGCCCTATATGAAGCTTTCTTT